The 14 T cell receptor beta chains in this list originate from one sample, sequenced in a study of Tregs in tolerant kidney transplant recipients. TCRdb's table, derived via immunoSEQ multiplex PCR, lists solely in-frame clones and lacks some. The data contain about 87,000 clones, 93% of them singletons. Sequences were derived from CD4+ T cells from blood, sampled before the transplant. These receptors all come from a human donor who received a combined kidney and bone marrow transplant.

This chain links TRBV6-6 with TRBJ2-5, with D possibly matching TRBD2 (5 bases). Germline-derived CDR1 and CDR2 are MNHNY and SVGAGI (reference sequence). The CDR3 loop spans 14 amino acids. V was trimmed by 7 bases and J by 5 bases, leaving 17 bases between them. The CDR3: CASTAEVGTETQYF. The CDR3 DNA reads as TGTGCCAGCACCGCGGAGGTGGGAACGGAGACCCAGTACTTC.

V and J are TRBV10-3 and TRBJ2-7, with D possibly matching TRBD2 (7 bases). The CDR3 is made up of 14 amino acids. Between the trimmed V and J ends, which lost 7 bases and 7 bases, there was a span of 20 bases. CDR1 is ENHRY, CDR2 SYGVKD, per germline. CDR3 DNA: TGTGCCATCACGGGGCGGGGGCCCGATGGGGAGCAGTACTTC. This translates into CAITGRGPDGEQYF.

This clone was detected only once. The J gene is TRBJ1-2, the V gene TRBV9, with 8 bases aligning to TRBD1. The CDR3 runs 14 residues. CDR1 is SGDLS and CDR2 is YYNGEE in the germline V gene. V was pared by 4 bases and J by 2 bases, with 4 bases of the junction left unmatched. This CDR3 is CASSRDRQNYGYTF. DNA for the CDR3: TGTGCCAGCAGCCGGGACAGGCAGAACTATGGCTACACCTTC.

The chain links TRBV11-2 to TRBJ1-1; D not certain. The CDR3 has 13 amino acids. V shed 1 base and J shed 4 bases, with 7 bases lying between them. Germline lookup yields CDR1 SGHAT and CDR2 FQNNGV. CDR3 sequence: CASSLGRSTEAFF. For the CDR3, the DNA is TGTGCCAGCAGCTTAGGCAGATCCACTGAAGCTTTCTTT.

The gene calls are TRBV7-3 and TRBJ2-1; the D gene is possibly TRBD2 (6 bases). Trimming removed 3 bases from V and 9 bases from J, with 12 bases in between. CDR3 length: 13 residues. Germline loops: CDR1 SGHTA, CDR2 FQGTGA. DNA of the CDR3: TGTGCCAGCAGCTTCCGGGAGAGGGGTGAGCAGTTCTTC. It encodes CASSFRERGEQFF.

The CDR3 here is CASSSSGTQETQYF. The CDR3 region has the DNA TGTGCCAGCAGCTCTAGCGGGACTCAAGAGACCCAGTACTTC. The rearrangement links TRBV7-9 to TRBJ2-5; 9 positions match TRBD2. Germline CDR1 and CDR2: SEHNR and FQNEAQ (reference sequence). The CDR3 runs to 14 residues. The ends lost 4 bases at V and 2 bases at J; junction bases unmatched: 2. Full variable domain (rest looked up from reference TRBV7-9 and TRBJ2-5): DTGVSQNPRHKITKRGQNVTFRCDPISEHNRLYWYRQTLGQGPEFLTYFQNEAQLEKSRLLSDRFSAERPKGSFSTLEIQRTEQGDSAMYLCASSSSGTQETQYFGPGTRLLVL.

This chain connects TRBV5-4 to TRBJ2-2; maybe TRBD1 (6 bases). With 4 bases removed from V and 1 base from J, the gap between germline ends came to 14 bases. Per the germline V gene, CDR1 is SGHNT and CDR2 is YYREEE (reference sequence). CDR3 length equals 16 residues. CDR3 residues: CASSSLGTKNTGELFF. CDR3 DNA sequence: TGTGCCAGCAGCAGTCTCGGGACAAAGAACACCGGGGAGCTGTTTTTT.

This chain links TRBV11-3 with TRBJ1-1; D may be TRBD1 (5 bases). Germline V CDR1 and CDR2: SGHNT, YENEEA. The CDR3 spans 14 residues. Trimming removed 1 base at V and 7 bases at J, with 13 bases between. Here the CDR3 reads CASSLAVRDGEAFF. Written as DNA, the CDR3 is TGTGCCAGCAGCTTAGCGGTCAGGGATGGTGAAGCTTTCTTT.

J is TRBJ2-7 and V is TRBV9, with 8 positions matching TRBD2. In germline, CDR1 is SGDLS, CDR2 YYNGEE. V trimming: 4 bases; J trimming: 1 base; junction bases outside the gene matches: 7. This CDR3 is built from 15 residues. CDR3 protein: CASSPGGAGSYEQYF. CDR3 bases: TGTGCCAGCAGCCCCGGGGGGGCAGGATCCTACGAGCAGTACTTC.

This sequence joins TRBV19 and TRBJ2-7, with 10 nucleotides matching TRBD2. This CDR3 contains 20 residues. V shed 9 bases and J 0 bases; nucleotides not matched to a gene: 23. In germline, CDR1 is LNHDA, CDR2 SQIVND (reference sequence). In DNA, the CDR3 is TGTGCCAGCAGCCCCGGTTGGAAGGGGACCCTAGCGGGAGTCTCCTACGAGCAGTACTTC. Translated, it gives CASSPGWKGTLAGVSYEQYF. Looking up the rest from reference TRBV19 and TRBJ2-7 gives the full variable domain: DGGITQSPKYLFRKEGQNVTLSCEQNLNHDAMYWYRQDPGQGLRLIYYSQIVNDFQKGDIAEGYSVSREKKESFPLTVTSAQKNPTAFYLCASSPGWKGTLAGVSYEQYFGPGTRLTVT.

This clone turned up a few times. V and J are TRBV19 and TRBJ1-1; D is perhaps TRBD1 (5 bases). V lost 2 bases, J lost 1 base, and 8 bases lay in between. This CDR3 has 14 amino acids. The germline gives CDR1 LNHDA, CDR2 SQIVND (reference sequence). The CDR3 nucleotides are TGTGCCAGTAGTATAATCACAGGGAACACTGAAGCTTTCTTT. Its translation is CASSIITGNTEAFF.

The V gene is TRBV7-9, the J gene TRBJ1-1; D not certain. The CDR3 sequence is 13 residues long. CDR1 is SEHNR, CDR2 FQNEAQ, per germline (reference sequence). The V gene lost 2 bases and the J gene lost 3 bases, with 7 bases spanning the gap. CDR3 residues: CASSLPVYTEAFF. CDR3 nucleotide sequence: TGTGCCAGCAGCTTACCCGTCTACACTGAAGCTTTCTTT. Together with reference TRBV7-9 and TRBJ1-1, the CDR3 gives the full variable domain: DTGVSQNPRHKITKRGQNVTFRCDPISEHNRLYWYRQTLGQGPEFLTYFQNEAQLEKSRLLSDRFSAERPKGSFSTLEIQRTEQGDSAMYLCASSLPVYTEAFFGQGTRLTVV.

For the CDR3, the DNA is TGCGCCAGCAGCTCCCAATCCCAGGGTGCAGAGACCCAGTACTTC. It encodes CASSSQSQGAETQYF. The chain couples TRBV5-1 to TRBJ2-5, with TRBD1 as a possible D gene (5 bases). CDR1 is SGHRS, CDR2 YFSETQ, per germline. The V gene lost 3 bases and the J gene lost 4 bases, with 16 bases spanning the gap. This CDR3 is 15 amino acids long.

V gene TRBV6-1 combines with J gene TRBJ2-3; a weak D match, TRBD2 (6 bases). The length of the CDR3 is 13 residues. Germline CDR1 MNHNS, CDR2 SASEGT. V shed 6 bases and J shed 2 bases, with 9 bases lying between them. Here the CDR3 DNA reads TGTGCCAGCAGACGGCGGGACACAGATACGCAGTATTTT. This encodes CASRRRDTDTQYF.